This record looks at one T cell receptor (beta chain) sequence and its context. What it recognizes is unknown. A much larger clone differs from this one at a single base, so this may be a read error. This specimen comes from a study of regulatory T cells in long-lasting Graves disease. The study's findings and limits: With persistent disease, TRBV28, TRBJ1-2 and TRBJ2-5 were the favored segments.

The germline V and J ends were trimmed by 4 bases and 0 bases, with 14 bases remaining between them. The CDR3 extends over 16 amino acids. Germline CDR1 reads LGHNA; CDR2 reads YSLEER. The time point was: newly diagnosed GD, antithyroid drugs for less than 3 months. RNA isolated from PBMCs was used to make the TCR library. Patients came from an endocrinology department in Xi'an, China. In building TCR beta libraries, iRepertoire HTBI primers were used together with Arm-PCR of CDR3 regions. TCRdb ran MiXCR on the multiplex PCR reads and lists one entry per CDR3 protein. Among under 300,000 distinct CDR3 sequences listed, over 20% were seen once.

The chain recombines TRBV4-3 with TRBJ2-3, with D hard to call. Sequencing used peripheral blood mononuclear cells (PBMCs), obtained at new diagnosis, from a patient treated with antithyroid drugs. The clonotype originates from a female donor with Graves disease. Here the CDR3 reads CASSREDRPSTDTQYF. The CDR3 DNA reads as TGCGCCAGCAGCCGAGAGGACCGGCCTAGCACAGATACGCAGTATTTT.